This is a list of T cell receptor beta chains from one sample in a study of OX40 agonist ivuxolimab in advanced cancers. The protocol was immunoSEQ multiplex PCR, while the TCRdb copy is restricted to in-frame clones and leaves out a portion. This sample carries about 47,000 clones, 84% of them seen once, and the ten largest clones take around 25%. Sequencing was performed on CD4+ or CD8+ T cells sorted from blood, taken in a trial of the OX40 agonist ivuxolimab. These receptors came from an adult with an advanced solid tumor such as melanoma, head and neck, liver or kidney cancer. Each CDR3 is given with its conserved first and last residue. Each record gives: clone size, J gene, D gene, V gene, CDR3 protein, CDR3 DNA. A D gene is named only where the DNA matches it firmly. Clone size is not always given. Where it is, it says once, few, many or a class for expanded clones.

NA	TRBJ2-7	TRBD2	TRBV5-1	CASSPGGSSYEQYF	TGCGCCAGCAGCCCGGGGGGGAGCTCCTACGAGCAGTACTTC
NA	TRBJ2-7	NA	TRBV4-1	CVSSQLVVSYEQYF	TGCGTCAGCAGCCAATTAGTGGTCTCCTACGAGCAGTACTTC
NA	TRBJ2-7	NA	TRBV5-6	CASSLARAHEQYF	TGTGCCAGCAGCTTGGCCAGGGCCCACGAGCAGTACTTC
NA	TRBJ2-2	NA	TRBV9	CASSVVPPRSFGDTGELFF	TGTGCCAGCAGCGTAGTCCCCCCAAGATCCTTCGGGGACACCGGGGAGCTGTTTTTT
NA	TRBJ1-2	TRBD1	TRBV25-1	CASSDLLTGGDYGYTF	TGTGCCAGCAGTGATCTTTTAACAGGGGGCGACTATGGCTACACCTTC
NA	TRBJ2-7	TRBD1	TRBV10-2	CASTGGQGQRYEQYF	TGCGCCAGCACCGGCGGACAGGGGCAACGCTACGAGCAGTACTTC
NA	TRBJ2-7	NA	TRBV2	CASTWGAQGSYEQYF	TGTGCCAGCACCTGGGGGGCACAGGGGTCCTACGAGCAGTACTTC
NA	TRBJ2-2	TRBD1	TRBV2	CASSRGPNTGELFF	TGTGCCAGCAGCAGGGGGCCCAACACCGGGGAGCTGTTTTTT
few	TRBJ1-1	TRBD1	TRBV10-3	CAIRTLDRAGTEAFF	TGTGCCATCAGGACCCTGGACAGGGCTGGCACTGAAGCTTTCTTT
NA	TRBJ1-2	NA	TRBV25-1	CASSHRGLPYGYTF	TGTGCCAGCAGTCACCGGGGCCTTCCCTATGGCTACACCTTC
NA	TRBJ2-7	NA	TRBV11-2	CASSLVGDPYYEQYF	TGTGCCAGCAGCTTAGTAGGGGACCCTTATTACGAGCAGTACTTC
NA	TRBJ1-1	NA	TRBV2	CASSDRGGYRRTEAFF	TGTGCCAGCAGTGATCGTGGAGGTTACAGGAGGACTGAAGCTTTCTTT